These 14 T cell receptor beta chains originate from one sample sequenced in a study of shared clonotypes between healthy human individuals. Sequencing was performed with immunoSEQ multiplex PCR; in TCRdb, only in-frame clones are kept and a portion is missing. The sample holds some 500,000 clones; 90% to 97% are singletons and the top ten take 0.055% to 0.075%. What was sequenced was naive CD4+ T cells sorted from blood. As for subset: CD45RA+ positively selected. The receptors originated from a woman under 40 in good health.

The chain links TRBV18 to TRBJ2-7; 8 bases are a match to TRBD2. Per germline, CDR1 KGHSH and CDR2 LQKENI. The CDR3 is made up of 15 amino acids. The V and J ends lost 3 bases and 4 bases, in that order; junction bases with no gene match: 8. This CDR3 is CASSPVPSGLYEQYF. DNA of the CDR3: TGTGCCAGCTCACCCGTGCCTAGCGGGTTATACGAGCAGTACTTC.

The rearrangement links TRBV11-2 to TRBJ2-1; 9 bases align to TRBD1. With 3 bases clipped from V and 8 bases from J, the junction kept 8 bases outside the gene matches. The CDR3 runs 15 residues. The germline CDR1 and CDR2 sequences are SGHAT and FQNNGV. DNA for the CDR3: TGTGCCAGCAGCTTCGGGACAGGGTCAAGTTATGAGCAGTTCTTC. Its protein is CASSFGTGSSYEQFF.

This clone showed up just a few times. The chain combines TRBV6-5 with TRBJ1-3, with D uncertain. This CDR3 has 16 residues. V was pared by 0 bases and J by 0 bases, with 9 bases between. The germline CDR1 and CDR2 sequences are MNHEY and SVGAGI. CDR3 in amino acids: CASSYSSGASGNTIYF. The CDR3 region has the DNA TGTGCCAGCAGTTACTCGTCAGGAGCCTCTGGAAACACCATATATTTT.

The chain carries TRBV28 and TRBJ1-4; D unclear. Deletions cut 6 bases from V and 6 bases from J, with 11 bases between. The germline V gene has CDR1 MDHEN and CDR2 SYDVKM. The CDR3 runs to 13 residues. The CDR3 DNA reads as TGTGCCAGCAGCAACGACCTTTATGAAAAACTGTTTTTT. Protein sequence: CASSNDLYEKLFF.

The chain uses TRBV7-5 and TRBJ2-3; TRBD1, as called in the table, went unchecked against the DNA. TRBV7-5 is flagged as a pseudogene. The length of the CDR3 is 18 residues. The CDR3 bases are TGTGTCAGAAGCTTAGCTGTGGTGGGGGACACGTACACAGATACGCAGTATTTT. Encoded protein: CVRSLAVVGDTYTDTQYF.

CDR3 region: CASKDNTEAFF. For the CDR3, the DNA is TGTGCCAGCAAGGACAACACTGAAGCTTTCTTT. The chain links TRBV28 to TRBJ1-1; no clear D. Germline assignment: CDR1 MDHEN and CDR2 SYDVKM. The V and J ends lost 7 bases and 2 bases respectively, with 5 bases between them. This CDR3 is built from 11 residues.

The rearrangement links TRBV28 to TRBJ1-2; D uncertain. CDR1 is MDHEN and CDR2 is SYDVKM in the germline V gene. The CDR3 covers 10 residues. Trimming took off 6 bases at V and 8 bases at J, with 7 bases between the two ends. The CDR3: CASRGRGYTF. CDR3 in DNA: TGTGCCAGCAGGGGCCGGGGCTACACCTTC.

The chain carries TRBV28 and TRBJ1-4, with D possibly being TRBD1 (5 bases). This CDR3 is 15 amino acids long. With 8 bases removed from V and 7 bases from J, the gap between germline ends came to 20 bases. CDR1 MDHEN and CDR2 SYDVKM come from the germline V gene. The CDR3 is CASLSPTGEAEKLFF. The CDR3 bases are TGTGCCAGCTTAAGTCCTACAGGCGAGGCTGAAAAACTGTTTTTT.

Of note for this clone: One end of the junction fails to match germline, which may point to a read error. This chain connects TRBV25-1 to TRBJ2-6; the D is unclear. The CDR3 spans 13 residues. The germline V gene has CDR1 MGHDK and CDR2 SYGVNS. CDR3 sequence reads: CASSVSGANVLTF. The CDR3, as DNA: TGTGCCAGCAGTGTTTCTGGAGCCAACGTCCTGACTTTC. Combining the CDR3 with reference TRBV25-1 and TRBJ2-6 gives the whole variable domain EADIYQTPRYLVIGTGKKITLECSQTMGHDKMYWYQQDPGMELHLIHYSYGVNSTEKGDLSSESTVSRIRTEHFPLTLESARPSHTSQYLCASSVSGANVLTFGAGSRLTVL.

The gene calls are TRBV7-9 and TRBJ2-1; tentatively, D is TRBD2 (5 bases). V lost 5 bases and J lost 6, with 14 bases in between. Looked up from germline, CDR1 is SEHNR and CDR2 is FQNEAQ (reference sequence). The CDR3 extends over 14 amino acids. As DNA, the CDR3 is TGTGCCAGCAGCCCCAGCCGGGATCCCAATGAGCAGTTCTTC. It translates to CASSPSRDPNEQFF.

The genes are TRBV28 and TRBJ1-1; TRBD1 is a possible D gene (5 bases). Trimming removed 6 bases at V and 10 bases at J, with 18 bases between. CDR3 length equals 13 residues. Germline V gives CDR1 MDHEN, CDR2 SYDVKM. The chain's CDR3 is CASREDSLIGAFF. In DNA form, the CDR3 reads TGTGCCAGCAGAGAAGACAGCCTCATTGGAGCTTTCTTT. Full variable domain (remainder filled in from reference TRBV28 and TRBJ1-1): DVKVTQSSRYLVKRTGEKVFLECVQDMDHENMFWYRQDPGLGLRLIYFSYDVKMKEKGDIPEGYSVSREKKERFSLILESASTNQTSMYLCASREDSLIGAFFGQGTRLTVV.

V and J are TRBV18 and TRBJ2-5, with 8 positions matching TRBD2. The germline gives CDR1 KGHSH, CDR2 LQKENI. This CDR3 spans 15 amino acids. V shed 3 bases, J shed 4 bases, and the junction held 7 bases outside the gene matches. The CDR3 is CASSPSGIHRETQYF. CDR3 nucleotides: TGTGCCAGCTCACCTAGCGGGATCCACCGAGAGACCCAGTACTTC.

This chain joins TRBV9 and TRBJ2-5; D not certain. This CDR3 spans 14 amino acids. Germline assignment: CDR1 SGDLS and CDR2 YYNGEE. V dropped 0 bases and J dropped 4 bases, with 10 bases sitting between them. The CDR3 loop reads CASSVVGSGETQYF. CDR3 nucleotide sequence: TGTGCCAGCAGCGTAGTAGGTTCAGGAGAGACCCAGTACTTC. The full variable domain, in which reference TRBV9 and TRBJ2-5 provide the parts outside the CDR3, is DSGVTQTPKHLITATGQRVTLRCSPRSGDLSVYWYQQSLDQGLQFLIQYYNGEERAKGNILERFSAQQFPDLHSELNLSSLELGDSALYFCASSVVGSGETQYFGPGTRLLVL.

In the case of this clone: One junction end does not reproduce the germline sequence, and a read error may be involved. The V call is TRBV29-1, the J call TRBJ2-7; no clear D. CDR3 length: 14 residues. Germline V gene lookup returns CDR1 SQVTM and CDR2 ANQGSEA. The CDR3 protein is CSVEVIGNNHEQYF. The DNA of the CDR3 is TGCAGCGTCGAAGTTATAGGGAACAACCACGAGCAGTACTTC.